The 30 T cell receptor beta chains below come from one sample, sequenced in a study of T cell responses to AZD1222 COVID-19 vaccine (dated by TCRdb to about 2021). Preparation of the library involved the immunoSEQ multiplex PCR assay. Entries here come from immuneACCESS through TCRdb and include only in-frame sequences with V and J called. Some clones fail to appear in such tables; in the studies checked, an unresolved V gene covers under half of the shortfall, and the cause of the remainder is unknown. In all, the sample holds about 170,000 clones, and 70% to 90% of those were seen once. The ten biggest clones cover roughly 0.98% of the sample. The time point label here, explained by the study, means: about 28 days (+/-7) after the second vaccine dose. The material was peripheral blood, obtained 28 days after the second AZD1222 dose. These receptors all come from an adult who received the AZD1222 COVID-19 vaccine.

This chain uses TRBV5-1 with TRBJ1-1, with 7 bases matching TRBD1. V was pared by 1 base and J by 0 bases, with 3 bases of the junction left unmatched. Looked up from germline, CDR1 is SGHRS and CDR2 is YFSETQ. This CDR3 contains 15 residues. The DNA of the CDR3 is TGCGCCAGCAGCTTGAAACAGGGGATGAACACTGAAGCTTTCTTT. Translated: CASSLKQGMNTEAFF.

The V and J genes are TRBV27 and TRBJ1-6, with D possibly matching TRBD1 (5 bases). This CDR3 has 14 amino acids. Trimming shortened V by 8 bases and J by 11 bases, and 19 bases separated the two germline ends. Germline V gives CDR1 MNHEY, CDR2 SMNVEV (reference sequence). CDR3 in DNA: TGTGCCAGCGGCCAGGGTAGTACTTTTGCACCCCTCCACTTT. Encoded protein: CASGQGSTFAPLHF.

The chain is built from TRBV9 and TRBJ2-1; 8 bases are a match to TRBD2. The CDR3 totals 13 residues. Germline loops: CDR1 SGDLS, CDR2 YYNGEE. Trimming cost V 3 bases and J 9 bases; bases outside gene matches: 5. The CDR3 here is CASSGGTRSEQFF. The CDR3 coding sequence is TGTGCCAGCAGCGGCGGGACTAGAAGTGAGCAGTTCTTC.

The genes are TRBV7-9 and TRBJ1-1; no firm D call. Germline V lookup: CDR1 SEHNR, CDR2 FQNEAQ (reference sequence). The CDR3 extends over 13 amino acids. The V and J ends lost 1 base and 8 bases respectively, with 11 bases between them. The CDR3 spells CASSLVGQDEAFF. The CDR3 DNA follows: TGTGCCAGCAGCTTAGTAGGCCAGGACGAAGCTTTCTTT.

This clone was picked up a small number of times. The DNA for the CDR3 is TGCGCCAGCACCTCAGCCCTGGACAGCCACGAGCAGTACTTC. Translated: CASTSALDSHEQYF. The chain employs TRBV4-3 and TRBJ2-7, with D possibly matching TRBD1 (6 bases). CDR1 is LGHNA and CDR2 is YSLEER in the germline V gene. Trimming removed 7 bases at V and 5 bases at J, with 18 bases between. The CDR3 contains 14 residues.

The chain joins TRBV5-1 to TRBJ2-2; TRBD1 matches at 8 bases. Trimming removed 0 bases from V and 4 bases from J; junction bases left unmatched: 2. The CDR3 consists of 15 residues. The germline V gene encodes CDR1 SGHRS and CDR2 YFSETQ. The CDR3 DNA sequence: TGCGCCAGCAGCTTGGCACAGGGGGGCACCGGGGAGCTGTTTTTT. Its translation: CASSLAQGGTGELFF.

The chain links TRBV18 to TRBJ2-3, with D possibly being TRBD1 or TRBD2 (5 bases each). Germline V CDR1 and CDR2: KGHSH, LQKENI. V was trimmed by 2 bases and J by 11 bases, leaving 8 bases between them. CDR3 length: 11 residues. CDR3 DNA sequence: TGTGCCAGCTCACCAGGGACCCAGCAGTATTTT. Protein: CASSPGTQQYF.

The V call is TRBV7-2, the J call TRBJ2-7; 10 bases fit TRBD1. With V trimmed by 5 bases and J by 3 bases, 4 bases remained unmatched. Germline lookup yields CDR1 SGHTA and CDR2 FQGNSA. CDR3 length equals 14 residues. CDR3 amino acids: CASSPGTGDYEQYF. In DNA form, the CDR3 reads TGTGCCAGCAGCCCCGGGACAGGGGACTACGAGCAGTACTTC.

The chain combines TRBV4-2 with TRBJ1-1, with unresolved D. Germline V CDR1 and CDR2: LGHNA, YNFKEQ. The V end lost 0 bases, the J end lost 9 bases, and 8 bases lay between the germline ends. The CDR3 extends over 12 amino acids. The CDR3 DNA is TGTGCCAGCAGCCAAGAGAACGCTAAAGCTTTCTTT. Translated: CASSQENAKAFF.

The rearrangement links TRBV10-3 to TRBJ1-5, with 11 nucleotides matching TRBD1. This CDR3 region has 13 residues. With V trimmed by 11 bases and J by 5 bases, 5 bases remained unmatched. Germline V gives CDR1 ENHRY, CDR2 SYGVKD. The CDR3 reads CAVRGQGDQPQHF. The CDR3 bases are TGTGCCGTAAGGGGACAGGGGGATCAGCCCCAGCATTTT.

The V and J genes are TRBV7-6 and TRBJ2-1; no clear D. Germline loops: CDR1 SGHVS, CDR2 FNYEAQ. The length of the CDR3 is 16 residues. V was cut by 3 bases and J by 1 base, with 13 bases left in between. The CDR3 reads CASSLAAERSYNEQFF. The CDR3 bases are TGTGCCAGCAGCTTGGCGGCGGAACGTTCCTACAATGAGCAGTTCTTC.

This clone was recorded once. The chain combines TRBV15 with TRBJ1-2; 8 bases agree with TRBD1. Losses at the gene ends were 1 base for V and 7 bases for J; bases not matched to a gene: 2. CDR1 is LNHNV and CDR2 is YYDKDF in the germline V gene (reference sequence). The CDR3 extends over 13 amino acids. The CDR3 coding sequence is TGTGCCACCAGCAGAGGAACAGGGGGTGGCTACACCTTC. Translation: CATSRGTGGGYTF.

V gene TRBV4-2 combines with J gene TRBJ1-5, with D perhaps matching TRBD1 (5 bases). There are 16 residues in the CDR3. V lost 4 bases to trimming and J lost 3 bases, with 16 bases between them. Germline V gene data show CDR1 as LGHNA and CDR2 as YNFKEQ. The CDR3, as DNA: TGTGCCAGCAGCCCTGGTGGCAGGGAATACAATCAGCCCCAGCATTTT. This translates into CASSPGGREYNQPQHF.

This sequence joins TRBV24-1 and TRBJ2-7; no definite D call. Trimming stripped 3 bases from V and 4 bases from J, with 15 bases between. Germline values: CDR1 KGHDR, CDR2 SFDVKD. The CDR3 loop spans 15 amino acids. This CDR3 is CATSDQRGRSYEQYF. The CDR3 DNA is TGTGCCACCAGTGATCAACGCGGACGGTCGTACGAGCAGTACTTC.

Points on this clone: The sample holds other DNA sequences that translate to the same CDR3. V is TRBV10-3 and J is TRBJ1-2; unclear D gene. The CDR3 length is 12 residues. V was clipped by 8 bases and J by 2 bases, with 9 bases between them. In germline, CDR1 is ENHRY, CDR2 SYGVKD. CDR3 DNA sequence: TGTGCCATCTCCGACGGAAACTATGGCTACACCTTC. Translated: CAISDGNYGYTF.

This clone was observed a few times. The chain couples TRBV7-8 to TRBJ2-5; 7 bases match TRBD2. V was pared by 7 bases and J by 3 bases, with 5 bases of the junction left unmatched. CDR3 length: 13 residues. Germline V gene lookup returns CDR1 SGHVS and CDR2 FQNEAQ. CDR3 nucleotides: TGTGCCAGCAAACGGGGGGAGGAAGAGACCCAGTACTTC. Its translation is CASKRGEEETQYF.

The chain has TRBV5-5 and TRBJ1-2; D might be TRBD1 (5 bases). Germline V gene sequence: CDR1 SGHKS, CDR2 YYEKEE (reference sequence). Trimming stripped 0 bases from V and 3 bases from J, with 12 bases between. The CDR3 covers 15 residues. The CDR3 DNA reads TGTGCCAGCAGCTTGGTTCCCCAGGGAGACTATGGCTACACCTTC. Translation: CASSLVPQGDYGYTF.

This chain uses TRBV6-5 with TRBJ2-7, with 8 bases identical to TRBD1. The CDR3 sequence is 13 residues long. V lost 10 bases, J lost 7 bases, and 12 bases stayed unmatched. Germline V gene lookup returns CDR1 MNHEY and CDR2 SVGAGI. The CDR3 coding sequence is TGTGCCACCAGACAGGGGCTCTTTAGAGAGCAGTACTTC. As protein: CATRQGLFREQYF.

The chain recombines TRBV20-1 with TRBJ2-7, with D perhaps assigned TRBD1 or TRBD2 (5 bases each). There are 11 residues in the CDR3. V gave up 5 bases and J gave up 3 bases, with 8 bases separating them. Germline V gene data show CDR1 as DFQATT and CDR2 as SNEGSKA (reference sequence). The CDR3 loop reads CSAGGYYEQYF. CDR3 DNA: TGCAGTGCTGGGGGATACTACGAGCAGTACTTC.

Only one count was recorded for this clone. The chain couples TRBV25-1 to TRBJ2-7, with TRBD1 matching over 10 bases. Germline values: CDR1 MGHDK, CDR2 SYGVNS. With V trimmed by 5 bases and J by 0 bases, 4 bases remained unmatched. This CDR3 has 15 amino acids. The CDR3 DNA reads as TGTGCCAGCAGTAGAGGACAGGGGGGCTCCTACGAGCAGTACTTC. This encodes CASSRGQGGSYEQYF.

The genes are TRBV4-1 and TRBJ2-5, with 8 bases fitting TRBD2. The V segment lost 1 base and the J segment 5 bases; nucleotides outside the gene matches: 9. The V gene's germline CDR1 is MGHRA and CDR2 YSYEKL. The CDR3 spans 16 residues. CDR3 residues: CASSQVASGGGETQYF. The CDR3 coding sequence is TGCGCCAGCAGCCAAGTAGCGAGCGGGGGCGGGGAGACCCAGTACTTC.

This clone was detected once. The chain has TRBV4-1 and TRBJ1-1, with TRBD1 as a possible D gene (6 bases). The V end was cut by 1 base, the J end by 4 bases, with 13 bases between. The CDR3 length is 15 residues. The germline CDR1 and CDR2 sequences are MGHRA and YSYEKL. The CDR3 DNA reads TGCGCCAGCAGCCAAGTAGGGGGGATCCTCACTGAAGCTTTCTTT. Its protein product is CASSQVGGILTEAFF.

The CDR3 reads CASSSPPGRNEQFF. The CDR3 DNA is TGTGCCAGCAGCTCACCCCCGGGGCGCAATGAGCAGTTCTTC. The V gene is TRBV7-6, the J gene TRBJ2-1, with D perhaps given as TRBD1 or TRBD2 (5 bases each). The V gene's germline CDR1 is SGHVS and CDR2 FNYEAQ. The V gene lost 4 bases and the J gene lost 6 bases, with 13 bases spanning the gap. The CDR3 runs to 14 residues.

The rearrangement links TRBV4-2 to TRBJ2-3; D may be TRBD2 (6 bases). V shed 0 bases and J shed 7 bases, with 14 bases lying between them. Germline V gives CDR1 LGHNA, CDR2 YNFKEQ. CDR3 length: 15 amino acids. CDR3 amino acids: CASSQEVRGVNTQYF. CDR3 nucleotides: TGTGCCAGCAGCCAAGAGGTCCGCGGGGTAAATACGCAGTATTTT.

This chain joins TRBV6-5 and TRBJ1-4; 9 bases are a match to TRBD1. Germline trimming cut 7 bases from V and 5 bases from J; bases unmatched to any gene: 5. The CDR3 covers 14 residues. CDR1 and CDR2 (germline): MNHEY, SVGAGI. For the CDR3, the DNA is TGTGCCAGCATCCGGGACAGGGCCAATGAAAAACTGTTTTTT. Protein sequence: CASIRDRANEKLFF.

The chain employs TRBV4-2 and TRBJ1-2, with D tentatively TRBD1 (5 bases). The germline gives CDR1 LGHNA, CDR2 YNFKEQ. CDR3 length equals 19 residues. Trimming took off 4 bases at V and 4 bases at J, with 28 bases between the two ends. The CDR3 spells CASSRVSLRGPKSGYGYTF. The CDR3 region has the DNA TGTGCCAGCAGCCGAGTTTCTCTTCGGGGACCGAAGTCTGGCTATGGCTACACCTTC.

The chain joins TRBV2 to TRBJ2-1; TRBD2 matches 13 bases. Germline loops: CDR1 SNHLY, CDR2 FYNNEI. J was trimmed by 7 bases and V by 6 bases; bases with no gene match: 3. This CDR3 has 14 residues. The CDR3 protein is CASRAGLAGNEQFF. DNA of the CDR3: TGTGCCAGCAGGGCGGGACTAGCGGGGAATGAGCAGTTCTTC. Full variable domain (outside the CDR3, taken from reference TRBV2 and TRBJ2-1): EPEVTQTPSHQVTQMGQEVILRCVPISNHLYFYWYRQILGQKVEFLVSFYNNEISEKSEIFDDQFSVERPDGSNFTLKIRSTKLEDSAMYFCASRAGLAGNEQFFGPGTRLTVL.

The chain employs TRBV7-2 and TRBJ2-2; D remains ambiguous. Between the trimmed V and J ends, which lost 5 bases and 1 base, there was a span of 8 bases. The germline V gene has CDR1 SGHTA and CDR2 FQGNSA. This CDR3 comprises 14 residues. The CDR3 nucleotides are TGTGCCAGCAGCGCACAAATGAACACCGGGGAGCTGTTTTTT. Translating gives CASSAQMNTGELFF.

The chain carries TRBV27 and TRBJ2-5, with 13 bases matching TRBD2. The CDR3 sequence is 18 residues long. The V segment lost 4 bases and the J segment 5 bases; nucleotides outside the gene matches: 13. The germline V gene has CDR1 MNHEY and CDR2 SMNVEV (reference sequence). Here the CDR3 reads CASSSWGLAGNTGETQYF. In DNA, the CDR3 is TGTGCCAGCAGTTCCTGGGGACTAGCGGGGAACACTGGGGAGACCCAGTACTTC.

The rearrangement uses TRBV7-8 and TRBJ1-5; no reliable D call. Trimming removed 3 bases at V and 4 bases at J, with 13 bases between. CDR3 length equals 15 residues. CDR1 SGHVS and CDR2 FQNEAQ come from the germline V gene. CDR3 sequence reads: CASSFGRIDNQPQHF. Here the CDR3 DNA reads TGTGCCAGCAGCTTCGGCAGAATAGATAATCAGCCCCAGCATTTT.